These 15 T cell receptor beta chains were sequenced from one sample in a study of spatial heterogeneity in lung cancer. Time point noted: sample taken at primary tumor resection. From tumor, nontumor lung or frozen PBMC, whole RNA was taken unsorted for sequencing. Via MiXCR, TCRdb re-called the 5' RACE reads, giving one row per CDR3 protein. The data contain 90,000 or so distinct CDR3 sequences, about 9.4% of them singletons. The material sequenced was PBMCs, taken at surgery. The source of these receptors is a male donor with early-stage non-small cell lung cancer.

This clonotype has at least ten counts. The chain has TRBV5-4 and TRBJ2-1; no firm D call. This CDR3 is 14 amino acids long. The ends were cut back, 1 base at V and 7 bases at J, with 12 bases in the middle. CDR1 and CDR2 (germline): SGHNT, YYREEE (reference sequence). CDR3 nucleotides: TGTGCCAGCAGCTTGAATCGATTGGGGAATGAGCAGTTCTTC. It encodes CASSLNRLGNEQFF. The variable domain in full, completed from reference TRBV5-4 and TRBJ2-1, reads ETGVTQSPTHLIKTRGQQVTLRCSSQSGHNTVSWYQQALGQGPQFIFQYYREEENGRGNFPPRFSGLQFPNYSSELNVNALELDDSALYLCASSLNRLGNEQFFGPGTRLTVL.

The chain combines TRBV18 with TRBJ1-5, with D tentatively TRBD1 (5 bases). The CDR3 consists of 12 residues. The germline V gene has CDR1 KGHSH and CDR2 LQKENI. Trimming took 3 bases from V and 5 from J, leaving 5 bases between them. CDR3 coding DNA: TGTGCCAGCTCACCGGGGGATCAGCCCCAGCATTTT. Protein product: CASSPGDQPQHF.

In its sample, this clonotype was seen a few times. This chain uses TRBV12-3 or TRBV12-4 with TRBJ1-2, with 12 bases identical to TRBD1. V was clipped by 1 base and J by 4 bases; unmatched bases: 4. The CDR3 loop spans 16 amino acids. CDR3 region: CASSLGGTGGSYGYTF. The CDR3 bases are TGTGCCAGCAGTTTAGGCGGGACAGGGGGCAGCTATGGCTACACCTTC.

This clonotype occurred a few times. The J gene is TRBJ2-5, the V gene TRBV9; D is ambiguous. The CDR3 has 15 amino acids. CDR1 and CDR2 from the germline V gene are SGDLS and YYNGEE. The ends were cut back, 0 bases at V and 4 bases at J, with 13 bases in the middle. The CDR3 region is CASSVGGPITETQYF. The CDR3 nucleotides are TGTGCCAGCAGCGTAGGTGGCCCGATAACAGAGACCCAGTACTTC. Variable domain in full (rest from reference TRBV9 and TRBJ2-5): DSGVTQTPKHLITATGQRVTLRCSPRSGDLSVYWYQQSLDQGLQFLIQYYNGEERAKGNILERFSAQQFPDLHSELNLSSLELGDSALYFCASSVGGPITETQYFGPGTRLLVL.

This clonotype was seen many times. The chain links TRBV27 to TRBJ2-7; 8 nucleotides match TRBD2. The CDR3 consists of 15 residues. Germline CDR1 is MNHEY and CDR2 is SMNVEV (reference sequence). The junction had 10 bases not matched to a gene; V was cut back by 6 bases and J by 3 bases. CDR3 nucleotide sequence: TGTGCCAGCAGCTCGACTAGCGAGGGGGACTACGAGCAGTACTTC. Its translation: CASSSTSEGDYEQYF.

Only one count was recorded for this clonotype. This rearrangement joins TRBV28 to TRBJ2-4; TRBD2 might be the D (6 bases). Per germline, CDR1 MDHEN and CDR2 SYDVKM. The CDR3 extends over 15 amino acids. V dropped 4 bases and J dropped 4 bases, with 14 bases sitting between them. The CDR3 DNA reads as TGTGCCAGCAGTTCTTGGGGGGAGTTGAAAAACATTCAGTACTTC. It yields the protein CASSSWGELKNIQYF.

The rearrangement uses TRBV20-1 and TRBJ1-1, with D hard to call. This CDR3 spans 11 amino acids. From germline, CDR1 is DFQATT and CDR2 SNEGSKA (reference sequence). CDR3 coding DNA: TGCAGCACCACCGGGGTCACTGAAGCTTTCTTT. Its translation is CSTTGVTEAFF.

This chain links TRBV10-1 with TRBJ2-3; D remains ambiguous. Trimming stripped 5 bases from V and 2 bases from J, with 11 bases between. The germline CDR1 and CDR2 sequences are WNHNN and SYGVQD (reference sequence). CDR3 length equals 14 residues. The CDR3 sequence: CASSNERPTDTQYF. The CDR3 DNA reads as TGCGCCAGCAGTAACGAGCGACCCACAGATACGCAGTATTTT.

Ten or more counts support this clonotype. The chain uses TRBV2 and TRBJ2-7; the D gene is possibly TRBD2 (5 bases). CDR3 length: 13 amino acids. The V gene's germline CDR1 is SNHLY and CDR2 FYNNEI. Trimming took 6 bases from V and 6 from J, leaving 15 bases between them. The CDR3 DNA reads as TGTGCCAGCAGGAGGGCTTCCCCAAGCGAGCAGTACTTC. This gives the protein CASRRASPSEQYF.

This clonotype appeared many times. J is TRBJ1-3 and V is TRBV10-3; D uncertain. The CDR3 is made up of 13 amino acids. From germline, CDR1 is ENHRY and CDR2 SYGVKD. Trimming pared 4 bases from V and 0 bases from J, leaving 4 bases between. CDR3 nucleotides: TGTGCCATCAGTGGCAGCTCTGGAAACACCATATATTTT. Amino acids: CAISGSSGNTIYF.

The chain has TRBV2 and TRBJ1-1, with a possible D match to TRBD1 (5 bases). The CDR3 length is 14 residues. Trimming took off 7 bases at V and 7 bases at J, with 19 bases between the two ends. Germline loops: CDR1 SNHLY, CDR2 FYNNEI. Here the CDR3 reads CASNPKGTSGEAFF. Written as DNA, the CDR3 is TGTGCCAGCAATCCCAAGGGGACTTCGGGTGAAGCTTTCTTT.

A few counts support this clonotype. The chain has TRBV28 and TRBJ2-2; D is ambiguous. Per germline, CDR1 MDHEN and CDR2 SYDVKM. CDR3 length: 14 residues. The V end was cut by 7 bases, the J end by 2 bases, with 11 bases between. CDR3 coding DNA: TGTGCCAGCAAACCGGCAGGAAACACCGGGGAGCTGTTTTTT. It specifies CASKPAGNTGELFF.

This chain joins TRBV20-1 and TRBJ1-1; D gene uncertain. The V gene lost 5 bases and the J gene lost 0 bases, with 7 bases spanning the gap. The CDR3 contains 12 residues. Looked up from germline, CDR1 is DFQATT and CDR2 is SNEGSKA (reference sequence). CDR3 loop: CSAPTVNTEAFF. DNA for the CDR3: TGCAGTGCTCCTACAGTGAACACTGAAGCTTTCTTT.

V usage is TRBV28 and J usage is TRBJ2-1; 8 positions match TRBD1. This CDR3 is built from 19 residues. Germline CDR1 MDHEN, CDR2 SYDVKM. The V segment lost 5 bases and the J segment 2 bases; nucleotides outside the gene matches: 17. CDR3 protein: CASSPRDRRLTGTYNEQFF. The CDR3 nucleotides are TGTGCCAGCAGTCCGAGGGACAGGCGCTTGACCGGAACCTACAATGAGCAGTTCTTC.

This sequence joins TRBV5-1 and TRBJ1-1; D call uncertain. CDR1 is SGHRS, CDR2 YFSETQ, per germline. The CDR3 is made up of 13 amino acids. V was trimmed by 0 bases and J by 5 bases, leaving 8 bases between them. CDR3 bases: TGCGCCAGCAGCTTGGCCTCGGGGACTGAAGCTTTCTTT. It codes for CASSLASGTEAFF.